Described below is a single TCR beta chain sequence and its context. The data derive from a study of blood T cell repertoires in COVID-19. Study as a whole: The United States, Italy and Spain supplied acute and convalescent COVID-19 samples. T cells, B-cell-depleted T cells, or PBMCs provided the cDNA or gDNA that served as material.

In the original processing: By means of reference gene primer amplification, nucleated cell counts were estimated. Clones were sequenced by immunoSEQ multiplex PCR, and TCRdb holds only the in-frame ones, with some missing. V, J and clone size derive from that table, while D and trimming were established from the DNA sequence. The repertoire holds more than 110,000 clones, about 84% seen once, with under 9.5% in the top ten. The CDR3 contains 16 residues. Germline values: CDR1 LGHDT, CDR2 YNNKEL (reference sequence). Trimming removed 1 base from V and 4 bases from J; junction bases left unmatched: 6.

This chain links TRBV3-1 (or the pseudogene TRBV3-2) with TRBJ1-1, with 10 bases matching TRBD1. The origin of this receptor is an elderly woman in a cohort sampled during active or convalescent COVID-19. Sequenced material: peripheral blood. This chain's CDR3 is CASSQGQGARSTEAFF. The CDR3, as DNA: TGTGCCAGCAGCCAAGGACAGGGGGCAAGAAGCACTGAAGCTTTCTTT.